Listed here are 4 T cell receptor beta chains from one sample, sequenced in a study of blood T cell repertoires in COVID-19. Repertoires were generated with immunoSEQ multiplex PCR, while TCRdb's copy carries only in-frame clones and drops some. The table has roughly 300,000 clones, around 86% seen once. Material for sequencing was peripheral blood. The receptors come from a woman between 55 and 75 years old with active or convalescent COVID-19.

This chain connects TRBV4-1 to TRBJ2-1, with 12 nucleotides matching TRBD2. J was trimmed by 8 bases and V by 2 bases; bases with no gene match: 7. Germline loops: CDR1 MGHRA, CDR2 YSYEKL. The CDR3 is 16 amino acids. The CDR3 DNA is TGCGCCAGCAGCCAACCTAGCGGGGGGGCGTTTCATGAGCAGTTCTTC. Its translation: CASSQPSGGAFHEQFF.

This chain links TRBV6-2 or TRBV6-3 with TRBJ2-2, with 10 bases that match TRBD1. Germline V gives CDR1 MNHEY, CDR2 SVGEGT. CDR3 size: 16 residues. The J segment lost 0 bases and the V segment lost 4 bases, leaving 2 bases of the junction unmatched. CDR3 sequence reads: CASSWDRGTNTGELFF. In nucleotides, the CDR3 is TGTGCCAGCAGTTGGGACAGGGGTACGAACACCGGGGAGCTGTTTTTT.

In DNA form, the CDR3 reads TGCGCCAGCAGTGAGGTGGGGGGGCCCTCCTACGAGCAGTACTTC. Translation gives CASSEVGGPSYEQYF. This chain uses TRBV10-2 with TRBJ2-7; possibly TRBD2 for D (7 bases). CDR3 length: 15 residues. Germline loops: CDR1 WSHSY, CDR2 SAAADI. Trimming left V 2 bases short and J 0 bases short, with 11 bases between.

The chain couples TRBV5-1 to TRBJ2-1; 9 nucleotides match TRBD2. Germline CDR1 SGHRS, CDR2 YFSETQ. V was pared by 4 bases and J by 4 bases, with 9 bases of the junction left unmatched. This CDR3 comprises 16 residues. The CDR3 here is CASSVTSGGIYNEQFF. DNA for the CDR3: TGCGCCAGCAGCGTTACAAGCGGGGGGATTTACAATGAGCAGTTCTTC.